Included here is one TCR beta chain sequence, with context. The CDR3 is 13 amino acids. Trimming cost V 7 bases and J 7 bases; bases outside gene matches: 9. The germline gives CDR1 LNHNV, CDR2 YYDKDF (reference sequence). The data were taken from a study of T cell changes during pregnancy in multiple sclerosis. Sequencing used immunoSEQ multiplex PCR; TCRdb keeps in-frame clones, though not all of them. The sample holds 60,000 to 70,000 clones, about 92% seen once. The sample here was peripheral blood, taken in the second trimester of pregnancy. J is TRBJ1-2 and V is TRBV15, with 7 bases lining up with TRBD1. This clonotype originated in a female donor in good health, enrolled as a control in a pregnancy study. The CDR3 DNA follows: TGTGCCACCACCATACAGGGGTCGGGTGGCTACACCTTC. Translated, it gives CATTIQGSGGYTF.